Listed below are T cell receptor beta chains from one sample, sequenced in a study of T cell repertoires in cytomegalovirus infection. What these receptors recognize is not known. TCRdb reanalysed the reads using MiXCR and keeps one entry per CDR3 protein. Of approximately 730,000 distinct CDR3 sequences in the sample, roughly 36% were seen once. The material sequenced was cultured PBMCs, taken from culture after CMV antigen stimulation. The source of these receptors is a human donor in good health (CMV status not recorded). Some clones in this sample may be carry-over from other donors' samples. The conserved cysteine and the conserved F or W are not part of the CDR3 here.

cdr3_aa j_call v_call
ASSPRTGAPDTQY TRBJ2-3 TRBV7-2
ASSPLLAGGANEQF TRBJ2-1 TRBV18
ASSSRPRSDEKLF TRBJ1-4 TRBV7-2
ASSFYYGYT TRBJ1-2 TRBV6-2/TRBV6-3
ASKASGGGYEQY TRBJ2-7 TRBV27
ASSLQMTVNYGYT TRBJ1-2 TRBV7-2
ASTHRRAVYEQY TRBJ2-7 TRBV6-1
AIGLAGDREQY TRBJ2-7 TRBV10-3
ASSQDVQGAIIGNQPQH TRBJ1-5 TRBV4-2
ASSPRAGATTDTQY TRBJ2-3 TRBV5-6
ATSRGDTQY TRBJ2-3 TRBV15
ASSLGQRRGGTQY TRBJ2-5 TRBV7-2
ASSWRGVDEQF TRBJ2-1 TRBV27
ASSSRRNGELF TRBJ2-2 TRBV7-9
ASSTGGVEAF TRBJ1-1 TRBV19
ASSQGPQPLKVGYGYT TRBJ1-2 TRBV4-2
ASSQVPGQGGAGELF TRBJ2-2 TRBV4-1